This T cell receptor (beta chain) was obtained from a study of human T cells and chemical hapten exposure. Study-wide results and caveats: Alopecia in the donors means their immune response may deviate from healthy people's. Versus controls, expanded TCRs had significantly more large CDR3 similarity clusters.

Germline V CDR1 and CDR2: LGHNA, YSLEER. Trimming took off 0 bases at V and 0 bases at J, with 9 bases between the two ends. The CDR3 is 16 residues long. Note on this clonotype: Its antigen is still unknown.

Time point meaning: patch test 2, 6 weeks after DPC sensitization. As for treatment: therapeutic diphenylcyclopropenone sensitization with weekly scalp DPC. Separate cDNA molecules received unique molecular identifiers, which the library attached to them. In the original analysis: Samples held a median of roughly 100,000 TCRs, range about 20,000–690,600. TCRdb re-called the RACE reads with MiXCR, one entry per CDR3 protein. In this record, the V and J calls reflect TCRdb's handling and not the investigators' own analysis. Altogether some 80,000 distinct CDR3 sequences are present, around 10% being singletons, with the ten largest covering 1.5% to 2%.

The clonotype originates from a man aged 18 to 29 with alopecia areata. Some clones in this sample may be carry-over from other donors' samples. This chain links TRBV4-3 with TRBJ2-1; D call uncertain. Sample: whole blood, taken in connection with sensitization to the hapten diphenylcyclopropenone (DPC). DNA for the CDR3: TGCGCCAGCAGCCAAGAATTACCGACCTCCTACAATGAGCAGTTCTTC. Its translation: CASSQELPTSYNEQFF.